Below, 11 T cell receptor beta chains from the same sample are listed, as sequenced in a study of blood T cells in healthy people across ages. With a J-beta primer mix and a sample-barcoded 5' primer, a second PCR ran about 6 to 11 cycles. One entry per CDR3 protein results from TCRdb running MiXCR on the 5' RACE reads. The sample records 550,000 to 750,000 distinct CDR3 sequences, under 25% being singletons. The sequenced sample was blood. Source of these receptors: a man in his 70s in good health.

The rearrangement links TRBV10-3 to TRBJ2-5; 9 nucleotides align to TRBD1. Looked up from germline, CDR1 is ENHRY and CDR2 is SYGVKD. The CDR3 has 15 amino acids. Trimming at V came to 10 bases and at J to 4 bases, leaving 13 bases not matched to a gene. The CDR3 region is CATKDGDRVSETQYF. In nucleotides, the CDR3 is TGTGCCACCAAGGATGGGGACAGGGTCTCAGAGACCCAGTACTTC.

The chain carries TRBV6-2 or TRBV6-3 and TRBJ2-5, with D perhaps given as TRBD1 or TRBD2 (6 bases each). The V gene's germline CDR1 is MNHEY and CDR2 SVGEGT. V lost 2 bases and J lost 5, with 12 bases in between. The CDR3 runs 14 residues. The CDR3 is CASSYKGGWETQYF. CDR3 DNA sequence: TGTGCCAGCAGTTACAAGGGGGGCTGGGAGACCCAGTACTTC.

There are a few counts of this clonotype. This rearrangement joins TRBV10-3 to TRBJ2-2, with D tentatively TRBD2 (5 bases). This CDR3 is 18 amino acids long. The V and J ends lost 0 bases and 3 bases respectively, with 17 bases between them. Germline assignment: CDR1 ENHRY and CDR2 SYGVKD. The CDR3 DNA sequence: TGTGCCATCAGTGAGTCGGTGGGGTTTAGCGCTTACACCGGGGAGCTGTTTTTT. It translates to CAISESVGFSAYTGELFF.

With regard to this clonotype: Possible read error: a much larger clone is one base away. The rearrangement uses TRBV5-1 and TRBJ2-6; 7 nucleotides agree with TRBD2. CDR1 SGHRS and CDR2 YFSETQ come from the germline V gene. This CDR3 contains 18 residues. The CDR3 coding sequence is TGCACCAGCAGCGTACAACCGGGGAGGGGAAGTGGGGCCAACGTCCTGACTTTC. Translating it yields CTSSVQPGRGSGANVLTF.

The gene calls are TRBV3-1 and TRBJ2-6; TRBD2 aligns across 7 bases. Germline trimming cut 2 bases from V and 2 bases from J; bases unmatched to any gene: 3. This CDR3 is 16 amino acids long. In germline, CDR1 is LGHDT, CDR2 YNNKEL (reference sequence). Here the CDR3 reads CASSQLAGPGANVLTF. The CDR3 region has the DNA TGTGCCAGCAGCCAATTAGCGGGCCCTGGGGCCAACGTCCTGACTTTC.

V and J are TRBV7-2 and TRBJ1-2, with D possibly matching TRBD1 (6 bases). V was cut by 0 bases and J by 6 bases, with 14 bases left in between. The germline V gene encodes CDR1 SGHTA and CDR2 FQGNSA. The CDR3 loop spans 15 amino acids. Written as DNA, the CDR3 is TGTGCCAGCAGCTTAGCGCAACAGGGCTTCAATGGCTACACCTTC. As protein: CASSLAQQGFNGYTF. Using reference TRBV7-2 and TRBJ1-2 for the parts outside the CDR3, the full variable domain is GAGVSQSPSNKVTEKGKDVELRCDPISGHTALYWYRQSLGQGLEFLIYFQGNSAPDKSGLPSDRFSAERTGGSVSTLTIQRTQQEDSAVYLCASSLAQQGFNGYTFGSGTRLTVV.

The rearrangement joins TRBV6-1 to TRBJ2-5, with 7 bases aligning to TRBD1. The germline V gene encodes CDR1 MNHNS and CDR2 SASEGT. J was trimmed by 1 base and V by 6 bases; bases with no gene match: 5. The CDR3 is 14 amino acids. The DNA of the CDR3 is TGTGCCAGCAGGCAAGACAGGGTCCAAGAGACCCAGTACTTC. Encoded protein: CASRQDRVQETQYF.

The chain is built from TRBV20-1 and TRBJ1-1, with 8 bases lining up with TRBD1. CDR3 length equals 14 residues. After removal of 5 bases from V and 1 base from J, the junction contained 6 bases not matched to a gene. Germline V lookup: CDR1 DFQATT, CDR2 SNEGSKA (reference sequence). CDR3 DNA: TGCAGTGCTCGCCGGGACAGGAAGAACACTGAAGCTTTCTTT. Translation: CSARRDRKNTEAFF.

This clonotype was detected only a few times. The chain employs TRBV20-1 and TRBJ1-6, with no clear D. This CDR3 has 13 residues. CDR1 DFQATT and CDR2 SNEGSKA come from the germline V gene (reference sequence). Trimming removed 1 base from V and 7 bases from J, with 8 bases in between. The CDR3 sequence is CSARAYRNSPLHF. CDR3 DNA: TGCAGTGCTAGAGCGTATAGAAATTCACCCCTCCACTTT.

This sequence joins TRBV21-1 and TRBJ2-1; the D segment call TRBD2 is taken from the table without a DNA check. TRBV21-1 is annotated as a pseudogene. The CDR3 covers 17 residues. CDR3: CASSKGTLADSYNEQFF. For the CDR3, the DNA is TGTGCCAGCAGCAAAGGTACACTAGCGGATTCCTACAATGAGCAGTTCTTC.

This clonotype is a singleton in its sample. A junction boundary mismatches the germline segment, possibly from a read error. The chain employs TRBV7-9 and TRBJ2-3; D assignment may be TRBD1 or TRBD2 (6 bases each). The CDR3 loop spans 16 amino acids. The germline CDR1 and CDR2 sequences are SEHNR and FQNEAQ (reference sequence). CDR3 nucleotides: TGTGCCAGCAGTTTAGGCGGGACACAGAGCACAGATACGCAGTATTTT. Its translation is CASSLGGTQSTDTQYF.